This passage covers 3 T cell receptor beta chains from one sample sequenced in a study of T-cell reconstitution after alpha-beta-depleted transplantation in children. TCRbeta library construction was performed incorporating unique molecular identifiers. One entry per CDR3 protein results from TCRdb running MiXCR on the PCR reads. The data contain around 200,000 distinct CDR3 sequences, approximately 6.6% of them seen just once; the ten biggest clones take up about 2.9%. Here the sequenced sample was PBMCs from the stem cell graft donor, taken from the stem cell graft. Receptors originate from a human donor who donated a stem cell graft to a child with Wiskott-Aldrich syndrome.

There are many counts of this clonotype. The V gene is TRBV20-1, the J gene TRBJ2-3, with a tentative D call TRBD1 (6 bases). V was cut by 0 bases and J by 1 base, with 11 bases left in between. CDR3 size: 15 residues. Germline V CDR1 and CDR2: DFQATT, SNEGSKA (reference sequence). As DNA, the CDR3 is TGCAGTGCTAGAGACACCCACAGGGGCACAGATACGCAGTATTTT. Translating it yields CSARDTHRGTDTQYF.

This clonotype was observed at least ten times. V usage is TRBV3-1 and J usage is TRBJ1-2; D gene unclear. The length of the CDR3 is 12 residues. Trimming pared 4 bases from V and 10 bases from J, leaving 13 bases between. Germline CDR1 LGHDT, CDR2 YNNKEL (reference sequence). In DNA form, the CDR3 reads TGTGCCAGCAGCCTCGGACCGGGTTCCTACACCTTC. Its translation is CASSLGPGSYTF.

The chain joins TRBV6-5 to TRBJ1-4; D is uncertain. The CDR3 covers 15 residues. From germline, CDR1 is MNHEY and CDR2 SVGAGI. The V and J ends lost 0 bases and 3 bases respectively, with 8 bases between them. The CDR3 coding sequence is TGTGCCAGCAGTTACTCAGAACAGCCTAATGAAAAACTGTTTTTT. Its protein product is CASSYSEQPNEKLFF.